One and the same sample provided the 17 T cell receptor beta chains below, sequenced in a study of shared clonotypes between healthy human individuals. Sequenced by immunoSEQ multiplex PCR; TCRdb stores in-frame clones only, minus some. The table lists hundreds of thousands of clones, about 96% of them singletons. Terminally differentiated effector memory CD45RA+ cells were left out of the naive CD8 fraction, which was CD45RO-negative and positively selected for CCR7. Sequencing was done on a sample of naive CD8+ T cells sorted from blood. Receptors originate from a woman aged 25 to 39 in good health.

The chain is built from TRBV11-2 and TRBJ2-7; 8 bases are shared with TRBD1. The V and J ends lost 4 bases and 5 bases, in that order; junction bases with no gene match: 10. This CDR3 is 15 amino acids long. Germline CDR1 SGHAT, CDR2 FQNNGV. CDR3 coding DNA: TGTGCCAGCAGCTATCGGACAGGGAGTTATAACGAGCAGTACTTC. This encodes CASSYRTGSYNEQYF.

V gene TRBV28 combines with J gene TRBJ1-3, with D unclear. Germline V gene lookup returns CDR1 MDHEN and CDR2 SYDVKM. Trimming removed 3 bases at V and 0 bases at J, with 6 bases between. This CDR3 comprises 14 residues. In nucleotides, the CDR3 is TGTGCCAGCAGTTTCTTGGTCTCTGGAAACACCATATATTTT. It specifies CASSFLVSGNTIYF.

The chain combines TRBV29-1 with TRBJ2-1, with TRBD2 identical over 9 bases. The J segment lost 8 bases and the V segment lost 3 bases, leaving 14 bases of the junction unmatched. Germline CDR1 reads SQVTM; CDR2 reads ANQGSEA. CDR3 size: 16 residues. Written as DNA, the CDR3 is TGCAGCGTTGACCAGTGGAGTAGCGGGAGTATAGATGAGCAGTTCTTC. Its protein is CSVDQWSSGSIDEQFF.

The rearrangement joins TRBV15 to TRBJ2-3; D possibly matches TRBD1 or TRBD2 (5 bases each). Trimming left V 0 bases short and J 2 bases short, with 12 bases between. The CDR3 runs 16 residues. In germline, CDR1 is LNHNV, CDR2 YYDKDF (reference sequence). In DNA, the CDR3 is TGTGCCACCAGCAGAGATACGGGACCGATCACAGATACGCAGTATTTT. Its translation is CATSRDTGPITDTQYF.

V is TRBV14 and J is TRBJ2-7; no clear D. Between the trimmed V and J ends, which lost 1 base and 6 bases, there was a span of 10 bases. This CDR3 is 13 amino acids long. The germline gives CDR1 SGHDN, CDR2 FVKESK. The CDR3 region is CASSQVAGPEQYF. The DNA for the CDR3 is TGTGCCAGCAGCCAAGTGGCCGGGCCCGAGCAGTACTTC.

CDR3 nucleotide sequence: TGTGCCAGCGGGGACATTTACAATGAGCAGTTCTTC. Translation: CASGDIYNEQFF. This chain links TRBV28 with TRBJ2-1; D is perhaps TRBD1 (6 bases). V was clipped by 8 bases and J by 4 bases, with 9 bases between them. Looked up from germline, CDR1 is MDHEN and CDR2 is SYDVKM. This CDR3 is built from 12 residues.

The chain joins TRBV2 to TRBJ2-7, with D tentatively TRBD1 (6 bases). Germline assignment: CDR1 SNHLY and CDR2 FYNNEI. The V and J ends lost 5 bases and 0 bases respectively, with 17 bases between them. The CDR3 has 16 residues. CDR3 sequence: CASSIPQGRDSYEQYF. The CDR3 DNA follows: TGTGCCAGCAGTATACCACAGGGTAGAGACTCCTACGAGCAGTACTTC.

This sequence joins TRBV23-1 and TRBJ2-3; D is undetermined. TRBV23-1 is an open reading frame whose function is uncertain. CDR3 length equals 15 residues. Between the trimmed V and J ends, which lost 8 bases and 13 bases, there was a span of 28 bases. In nucleotides, the CDR3 is TGCGCCAGCCGTTCGGGCTCTCGTTTATTGGAACTTGAGTATTTT. Amino acids: CASRSGSRLLELEYF.

The chain employs TRBV4-1 and TRBJ1-1, with D tentatively TRBD1 (5 bases). Trimming left V 4 bases short and J 6 bases short, with 9 bases between. This CDR3 spans 12 amino acids. Germline values: CDR1 MGHRA, CDR2 YSYEKL. The CDR3 loop reads CASSRGIAEAFF. The CDR3 DNA reads as TGCGCCAGCAGCCGGGGGATTGCTGAAGCTTTCTTT.

This clone was seen only once. This rearrangement joins TRBV6-5 to TRBJ2-7; D could derive from TRBD1 or TRBD2 (5 bases each). The CDR3 contains 13 residues. V was trimmed by 0 bases and J by 6 bases, leaving 9 bases between them. CDR1 is MNHEY and CDR2 is SVGAGI in the germline V gene. The CDR3 DNA follows: TGTGCCAGCAGTTACTCAGGGGACCCCGAGCAGTACTTC. Amino acids: CASSYSGDPEQYF.

The chain joins TRBV9 to TRBJ2-1; no clear D. CDR3 length equals 16 residues. Germline CDR1 and CDR2: SGDLS and YYNGEE. With 1 base removed from V and 0 bases from J, the gap between germline ends came to 11 bases. The CDR3 region has the DNA TGTGCCAGCAGCGTATATTCTACAAGCTCCTACAATGAGCAGTTCTTC. Encoded protein: CASSVYSTSSYNEQFF. The full variable domain, completed using reference TRBV9 and TRBJ2-1, is DSGVTQTPKHLITATGQRVTLRCSPRSGDLSVYWYQQSLDQGLQFLIQYYNGEERAKGNILERFSAQQFPDLHSELNLSSLELGDSALYFCASSVYSTSSYNEQFFGPGTRLTVL.

The chain has TRBV27 and TRBJ1-1; no reliable D call. Germline V gene lookup returns CDR1 MNHEY and CDR2 SMNVEV (reference sequence). The germline V and J ends were trimmed by 5 bases and 0 bases, with 13 bases remaining between them. There are 15 residues in the CDR3. The chain's CDR3 is CASSPRAVMNTEAFF. The CDR3 nucleotides read TGTGCCAGCAGTCCGCGAGCAGTGATGAACACTGAAGCTTTCTTT.

The chain carries TRBV28 and TRBJ2-5; D call uncertain. Germline V gene data show CDR1 as MDHEN and CDR2 as SYDVKM. The CDR3 contains 16 residues. Trimming took 4 bases from V and 0 from J, leaving 15 bases between them. The CDR3 DNA reads as TGTGCCAGCAGTTCCCCAACCGACCGGTACCAAGAGACCCAGTACTTC. Encoded protein: CASSSPTDRYQETQYF. Combining the CDR3 with reference TRBV28 and TRBJ2-5 gives the whole variable domain DVKVTQSSRYLVKRTGEKVFLECVQDMDHENMFWYRQDPGLGLRLIYFSYDVKMKEKGDIPEGYSVSREKKERFSLILESASTNQTSMYLCASSSPTDRYQETQYFGPGTRLLVL.

The chain employs TRBV30 and TRBJ2-1; D unclear. CDR1 GTSNPN and CDR2 SVGIG come from the germline V gene (reference sequence). CDR3 length: 11 amino acids. Trimming removed 5 bases at V and 6 bases at J, with 8 bases between. The CDR3 coding sequence is TGTGCCTGGTTACGAGGCAATGAGCAGTTCTTC. Translation gives CAWLRGNEQFF.

This clone was counted once. The chain has TRBV30 and TRBJ1-4; 7 nucleotides match TRBD1. The V and J ends lost 3 bases and 10 bases, in that order; junction bases with no gene match: 11. The CDR3 loop spans 14 amino acids. Per the germline V gene, CDR1 is GTSNPN and CDR2 is SVGIG (reference sequence). CDR3 sequence (DNA): TGTGCCTGGAGAGGGGGCCGGTGGGTAGGAAAACTGTTTTTT. It translates to CAWRGGRWVGKLFF.

The chain combines TRBV5-4 with TRBJ2-7, with 9 bases that match TRBD1. The CDR3 spans 14 residues. Germline lookup yields CDR1 SGHNT and CDR2 YYREEE (reference sequence). Losses at the gene ends were 4 bases for V and 6 bases for J; bases not matched to a gene: 8. CDR3 in amino acids: CASSPGDRVSEQYF. The CDR3 DNA sequence: TGTGCCAGCAGCCCCGGGGACAGGGTCTCCGAGCAGTACTTC.

The chain employs TRBV9 and TRBJ2-2, with D possibly being TRBD1 (5 bases). Per the germline V gene, CDR1 is SGDLS and CDR2 is YYNGEE. The CDR3 is 14 amino acids. Trimming stripped 0 bases from V and 7 bases from J, with 10 bases between. The CDR3 bases are TGTGCCAGCAGCGTAGGGGGCTCCGGCGGGGAGCTGTTTTTT. It translates to CASSVGGSGGELFF. Complete variable domain (other parts from reference TRBV9 and TRBJ2-2): DSGVTQTPKHLITATGQRVTLRCSPRSGDLSVYWYQQSLDQGLQFLIQYYNGEERAKGNILERFSAQQFPDLHSELNLSSLELGDSALYFCASSVGGSGGELFFGEGSRLTVL.